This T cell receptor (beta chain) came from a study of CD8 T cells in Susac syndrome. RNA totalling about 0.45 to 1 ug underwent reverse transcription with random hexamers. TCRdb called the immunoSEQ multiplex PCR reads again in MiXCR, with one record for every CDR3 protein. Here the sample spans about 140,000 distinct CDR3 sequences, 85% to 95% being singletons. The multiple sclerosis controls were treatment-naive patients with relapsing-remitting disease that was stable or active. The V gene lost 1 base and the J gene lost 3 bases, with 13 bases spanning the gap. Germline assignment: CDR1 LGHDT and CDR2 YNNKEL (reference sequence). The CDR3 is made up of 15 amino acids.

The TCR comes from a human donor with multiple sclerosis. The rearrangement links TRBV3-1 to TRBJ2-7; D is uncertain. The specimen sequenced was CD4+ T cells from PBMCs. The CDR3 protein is CASSQGRPSSYEQYF. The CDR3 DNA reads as TGTGCCAGCAGCCAAGGGCGTCCCTCGAGCTACGAGCAGTACTTC.